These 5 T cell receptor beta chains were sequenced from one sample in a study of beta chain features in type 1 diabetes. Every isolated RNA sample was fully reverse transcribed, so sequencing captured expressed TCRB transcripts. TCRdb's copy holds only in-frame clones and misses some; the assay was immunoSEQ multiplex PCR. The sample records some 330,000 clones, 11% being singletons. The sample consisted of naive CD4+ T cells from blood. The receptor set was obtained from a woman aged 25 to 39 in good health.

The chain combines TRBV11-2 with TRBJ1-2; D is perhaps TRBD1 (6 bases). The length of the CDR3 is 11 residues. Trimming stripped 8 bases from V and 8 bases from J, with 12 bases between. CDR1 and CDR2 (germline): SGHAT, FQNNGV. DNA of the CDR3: TGTGCCAGCGGGGGGGCTGGAGGCTACACCTTC. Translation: CASGGAGGYTF.

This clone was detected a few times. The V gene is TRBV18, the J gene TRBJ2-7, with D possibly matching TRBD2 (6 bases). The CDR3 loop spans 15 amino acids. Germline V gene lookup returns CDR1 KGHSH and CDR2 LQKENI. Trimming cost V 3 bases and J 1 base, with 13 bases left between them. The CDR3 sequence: CASSPPGARSYEQYF. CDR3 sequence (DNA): TGTGCCAGCTCACCCCCGGGAGCTAGGTCCTACGAGCAGTACTTC.

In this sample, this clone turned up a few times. The CDR3 loop is CAWNPGQGVEKLFF. The CDR3, as DNA: TGTGCCTGGAACCCGGGACAGGGTGTTGAAAAACTGTTTTTT. V is TRBV30 and J is TRBJ1-4, with 9 bases aligning to TRBD1. The junction had 7 bases not matched to a gene; V was cut back by 4 bases and J by 7 bases. The CDR3 spans 14 residues. The germline CDR1 and CDR2 sequences are GTSNPN and SVGIG (reference sequence).

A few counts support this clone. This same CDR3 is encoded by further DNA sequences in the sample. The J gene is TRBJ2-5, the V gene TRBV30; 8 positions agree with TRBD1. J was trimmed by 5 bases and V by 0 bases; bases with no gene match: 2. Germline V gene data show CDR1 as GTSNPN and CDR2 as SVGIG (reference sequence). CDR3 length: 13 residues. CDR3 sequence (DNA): TGTGCCTGGAGTGTACAGGGGGTGGAGACCCAGTACTTC. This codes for CAWSVQGVETQYF.

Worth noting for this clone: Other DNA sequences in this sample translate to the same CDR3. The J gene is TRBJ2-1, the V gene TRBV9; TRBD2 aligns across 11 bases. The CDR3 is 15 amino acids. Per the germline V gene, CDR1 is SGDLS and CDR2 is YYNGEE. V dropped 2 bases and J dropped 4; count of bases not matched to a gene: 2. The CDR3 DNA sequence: TGTGCCAGCAGCGTTACTAGCGGGAGTTACAATGAGCAGTTCTTC. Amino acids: CASSVTSGSYNEQFF.